This TCR beta chain was recorded in a study of T cells in Graves' hyperthyroidism and ophthalmopathy. In the study overall: Before any treatment, at initial diagnosis, peripheral blood was collected. Study-wide results and limits: Peripheral blood also featured most of the thyroid clonotypes expanded above 0.001.

Patients aged 18 to 65 had newly diagnosed hyperthyroidism lasting under 2 months. This clonotype was detected ten times or more. Its specificity is not known. The ends were cut back, 3 bases at V and 2 bases at J, with 4 bases in the middle. There are 12 residues in the CDR3. The source material, RNA transcripts, was used to amplify TCR beta CDR3 regions. In the first-round RT-PCR of the TCR CDR3, the HTBI primer set was used. TCRdb re-derived calls from the multiplex PCR reads in MiXCR, one entry per CDR3 protein. This sample has about 360,000 distinct CDR3 sequences, with roughly 13% found just once.

The TCR was taken from a woman under 30 with Graves' hyperthyroidism. The sequencing input was blood. The rearrangement uses TRBV12-3 or TRBV12-4 and TRBJ1-1, with no clear D. This chain's CDR3 is CASSFSNTEAFF. The CDR3 nucleotides are TGTGCCAGCAGTTTTAGCAACACTGAAGCTTTCTTT.